These T cell receptor beta chains were read from a single sample in a study of cytomegalovirus exposure and HLA in healthy donors. Produced via immunoSEQ multiplex PCR; TCRdb's table is partial and in-frame only. The sample records about 140,000 clones, 70% being singletons. The specimen sequenced was PBMCs. The receptors were gathered from a young woman in good health and CMV-seronegative. CDR3s include the opening cysteine and the closing phenylalanine or tryptophan. Fields, in order: V gene, D gene, clone size, J gene, CDR3 DNA, CDR3 protein. D genes are given only for firm matches. The listing skips clone size in some rows; elsewhere it reads once, few, many or a size class.

V gene: TRBV5-5; D gene: .; clone size: .; J gene: TRBJ1-5; CDR3 DNA: TGTGCCAGCAGCTTGGAGGGGGACGCGGCCGGCAATCAGCCCCAGCATTTT; CDR3 protein: CASSLEGDAAGNQPQHF
V gene: TRBV6-1; D gene: .; clone size: .; J gene: TRBJ1-3; CDR3 DNA: TGTGCCGGGGCAACAGGAAACACCATATATTTT; CDR3 protein: CAGATGNTIYF
V gene: TRBV28; D gene: .; clone size: .; J gene: TRBJ1-5; CDR3 DNA: TGTGCCAGCAGTTGGACTCGACTAAGGGATAATCAGCCCCAGCATTTT; CDR3 protein: CASSWTRLRDNQPQHF
V gene: TRBV28; D gene: .; clone size: .; J gene: TRBJ2-7; CDR3 DNA: TGTGCCAGCAGTTTATACAGGCCCGGTGGGTACGAGCAGTACTTC; CDR3 protein: CASSLYRPGGYEQYF
V gene: TRBV19; D gene: TRBD1; clone size: .; J gene: TRBJ1-1; CDR3 DNA: TGTGCCAGTAGTATACCGACAGGGTCGGACACTGAAGCTTTCTTT; CDR3 protein: CASSIPTGSDTEAFF
V gene: TRBV30; D gene: .; clone size: .; J gene: TRBJ2-7; CDR3 DNA: TGTGCCTGGAGTGTGGGGGCGCGGTACGAGCAGTACTTC; CDR3 protein: CAWSVGARYEQYF
V gene: TRBV5-1; D gene: .; clone size: .; J gene: TRBJ1-2; CDR3 DNA: TGCGCCAGCAGCTTGGGGACACCTTGGGGCTACACCTTC; CDR3 protein: CASSLGTPWGYTF
V gene: TRBV5-1; D gene: TRBD2; clone size: .; J gene: TRBJ2-1; CDR3 DNA: TGCGCCAGCAGCTTGGACCTAGCGGGGGGTTACAATGAGCAGTTCTTC; CDR3 protein: CASSLDLAGGYNEQFF
V gene: TRBV30; D gene: .; clone size: .; J gene: TRBJ1-2; CDR3 DNA: TGTGCCTGGAGTGTACCCAGACGGGGAGTAGACGGCTACACCTTC; CDR3 protein: CAWSVPRRGVDGYTF
V gene: TRBV7-8; D gene: TRBD1; clone size: .; J gene: TRBJ2-7; CDR3 DNA: TGTGCCAGCAGCATGTGGGGGACAGCTACCTACGAGCAGTACTTC; CDR3 protein: CASSMWGTATYEQYF
V gene: TRBV28; D gene: .; clone size: .; J gene: TRBJ2-5; CDR3 DNA: TGTGCCAGCAGTTTTAGCCCTGAGGGCTCCCAAGAGACCCAGTACTTC; CDR3 protein: CASSFSPEGSQETQYF
V gene: TRBV2; D gene: TRBD1; clone size: .; J gene: TRBJ1-1; CDR3 DNA: TGTGCCAGCAGTACGGGACAGGGGAATGAAGCTTTCTTT; CDR3 protein: CASSTGQGNEAFF
V gene: TRBV20-1; D gene: .; clone size: .; J gene: TRBJ1-3; CDR3 DNA: TGCAGTGCCCCGAAACAGGGCACCATATATTTT; CDR3 protein: CSAPKQGTIYF
V gene: TRBV10-3; D gene: TRBD1; clone size: .; J gene: TRBJ2-7; CDR3 DNA: TGTGCCATCGCGGGACAGGGATACTACGAGCAGTACTTC; CDR3 protein: CAIAGQGYYEQYF
V gene: TRBV5-1; D gene: .; clone size: .; J gene: TRBJ2-1; CDR3 DNA: TGCGCCAGCAGCTCCGGGACAATAGACAATGAGCAGTTCTTC; CDR3 protein: CASSSGTIDNEQFF
V gene: TRBV13; D gene: .; clone size: .; J gene: TRBJ2-3; CDR3 DNA: TGTGCCAGCAGCCCTCCAGGGGCGGATACGCAGTATTTT; CDR3 protein: CASSPPGADTQYF
V gene: TRBV11-2; D gene: TRBD1; clone size: .; J gene: TRBJ2-6; CDR3 DNA: TGTGCCAGCAGCCACGGACAGGTTAAGTCCGGGGCCAACGTCCTGACTTTC; CDR3 protein: CASSHGQVKSGANVLTF
V gene: TRBV5-1; D gene: .; clone size: .; J gene: TRBJ1-1; CDR3 DNA: TGCGCCAGCAGCCCCCCAGGCAGGCTAAACACTGAAGCTTTCTTT; CDR3 protein: CASSPPGRLNTEAFF
V gene: TRBV6-6; D gene: TRBD2; clone size: few; J gene: TRBJ2-5; CDR3 DNA: TGTGCCAGCAGGCCGCTAGCGGGGGTTCGAGAGACCCAGTACTTC; CDR3 protein: CASRPLAGVRETQYF
V gene: TRBV6-1; D gene: .; clone size: .; J gene: TRBJ1-5; CDR3 DNA: TGTGCCAGCAGGCTCAACAGGGATGGTAATCAGCCCCAGCATTTT; CDR3 protein: CASRLNRDGNQPQHF
V gene: TRBV7-8; D gene: .; clone size: .; J gene: TRBJ1-2; CDR3 DNA: TGTGCCAGCAGCCCGATGACGGAGAACTATGGCTACACCTTC; CDR3 protein: CASSPMTENYGYTF
V gene: TRBV6-1; D gene: .; clone size: once; J gene: TRBJ1-4; CDR3 DNA: TGTGCCACGCGGGACGATCGGCTCAACGAAAAACTGTTTTTT; CDR3 protein: CATRDDRLNEKLFF
V gene: TRBV29-1; D gene: .; clone size: .; J gene: TRBJ2-2; CDR3 DNA: TGCAGCGTTGGGTTTGCGACCGGGGAGCTGTTTTTT; CDR3 protein: CSVGFATGELFF
V gene: TRBV2; D gene: TRBD1; clone size: once; J gene: TRBJ1-3; CDR3 DNA: TGTGCCAGCAGTCTTGGACAGGGCGGAAACACCATATATTTT; CDR3 protein: CASSLGQGGNTIYF
V gene: TRBV4-2; D gene: .; clone size: once; J gene: TRBJ2-1; CDR3 DNA: TGTGCCAGCAGCCAAGAAGGGGGAACCTACAATGAGCAGTTCTTC; CDR3 protein: CASSQEGGTYNEQFF
V gene: TRBV28; D gene: TRBD1; clone size: .; J gene: TRBJ1-2; CDR3 DNA: TGTGCCAGCAGTTTACTTCCAGGGGGCTATGGCTACACCTTC; CDR3 protein: CASSLLPGGYGYTF
V gene: TRBV10-2; D gene: TRBD2; clone size: .; J gene: TRBJ2-1; CDR3 DNA: TGCGCCAGCAGTGCACCGGGACTAGCGGGAGGAAATGAGCAGTTCTTC; CDR3 protein: CASSAPGLAGGNEQFF
V gene: TRBV6-1; D gene: TRBD1; clone size: few; J gene: TRBJ1-2; CDR3 DNA: TGTGCCAGCAGTGAAGGGACAGGGGATGGCTACACCTTC; CDR3 protein: CASSEGTGDGYTF
V gene: TRBV10-3; D gene: TRBD1; clone size: .; J gene: TRBJ1-6; CDR3 DNA: TGTGCCATCAGTCCCGGACAGGGATATTCACCCCTCCACTTT; CDR3 protein: CAISPGQGYSPLHF
V gene: TRBV6-1; D gene: .; clone size: .; J gene: TRBJ2-7; CDR3 DNA: TGTGCCAGCACCCCCGGGGCGGGATGGTCCTACGAGCAGTACTTC; CDR3 protein: CASTPGAGWSYEQYF
V gene: TRBV7-7; D gene: .; clone size: few; J gene: TRBJ1-3; CDR3 DNA: TGTGCTAGCAGCTTAGATCGGGAAAACACCATATATTTT; CDR3 protein: CASSLDRENTIYF
V gene: TRBV21-1; D gene: .; clone size: .; J gene: TRBJ1-1; CDR3 DNA: TGTGCCAGCAGCAAAGGGCAGGGGAACACTGAAGCTTTCTTT; CDR3 protein: CASSKGQGNTEAFF
V gene: TRBV5-6; D gene: .; clone size: .; J gene: TRBJ1-2; CDR3 DNA: TGTGCCAGCAGCTTCGAGCCCACCCCCCTCTATGGCTACACCTTC; CDR3 protein: CASSFEPTPLYGYTF
V gene: TRBV6-6; D gene: .; clone size: few; J gene: TRBJ2-1; CDR3 DNA: TGTGCCAGCAGCGGGGGCGGGGGACTCTACAATGAGCAGTTCTTC; CDR3 protein: CASSGGGGLYNEQFF
V gene: TRBV28; D gene: TRBD1; clone size: few; J gene: TRBJ1-6; CDR3 DNA: TGTGCCAGCAGCGGGGGACAGGGTAGCGATTCACCCCTCCACTTT; CDR3 protein: CASSGGQGSDSPLHF
V gene: TRBV9; D gene: .; clone size: .; J gene: TRBJ2-5; CDR3 DNA: TGTGCCAGCAGCGTAGTAGGGAGGTTCGGGGAGACCCAGTACTTC; CDR3 protein: CASSVVGRFGETQYF
V gene: TRBV5-1; D gene: .; clone size: .; J gene: TRBJ1-4; CDR3 DNA: TGCGCCAGCAGCAGGAACCCCGTTTATAGTCGCGCTCTGGAGGAAAAACTGTTTTTT; CDR3 protein: CASSRNPVYSRALEEKLFF
V gene: TRBV2; D gene: .; clone size: .; J gene: TRBJ1-5; CDR3 DNA: TGTGCCAGCAGTGATGACAGAGAGTATCAGCCCCAGCATTTT; CDR3 protein: CASSDDREYQPQHF
V gene: TRBV6-1; D gene: .; clone size: .; J gene: TRBJ1-1; CDR3 DNA: TGTGCCACAGGGGTACTAACTGAAGCTTTCTTT; CDR3 protein: CATGVLTEAFF
V gene: TRBV5-1; D gene: TRBD1; clone size: .; J gene: TRBJ2-7; CDR3 DNA: TGCGCCAGCAGCGCCGGACAGGGATTGGTGCAGTACTTC; CDR3 protein: CASSAGQGLVQYF
V gene: TRBV28; D gene: TRBD2; clone size: .; J gene: TRBJ2-4; CDR3 DNA: TGTGCCAGCGAAACTAGCGGGAGTGACATTCAGTACTTC; CDR3 protein: CASETSGSDIQYF
V gene: TRBV5-1; D gene: TRBD2; clone size: .; J gene: TRBJ2-7; CDR3 DNA: TGCGCCAGCAGCTGGACTAGCGGTTACGAGCAGTACTTC; CDR3 protein: CASSWTSGYEQYF
V gene: TRBV5-5; D gene: TRBD1; clone size: .; J gene: TRBJ1-5; CDR3 DNA: TGTGCCAGCAGCTCCACAGGGGTGCGGCAGCCCCAGCATTTT; CDR3 protein: CASSSTGVRQPQHF
V gene: TRBV7-6; D gene: TRBD1; clone size: .; J gene: TRBJ2-2; CDR3 DNA: TGTGCCAGCAGCTTCGACAGGGGCGTCGACACCGGGGAGCTGTTTTTT; CDR3 protein: CASSFDRGVDTGELFF
V gene: TRBV5-5; D gene: .; clone size: .; J gene: TRBJ1-2; CDR3 DNA: TGTGCCAGCAGCTTGAGATCAACAGGTTTAGCTAACTATGGCTACACCTTC; CDR3 protein: CASSLRSTGLANYGYTF
V gene: TRBV5-1; D gene: TRBD1; clone size: few; J gene: TRBJ2-7; CDR3 DNA: TGCGCCAGCAGCTTGGATGCGGACAGGGACGAGCAGTACTTC; CDR3 protein: CASSLDADRDEQYF
V gene: TRBV29-1; D gene: .; clone size: few; J gene: TRBJ1-1; CDR3 DNA: TGCAGCGCTACTTGGGGGGAGACTGAAGCTTTCTTT; CDR3 protein: CSATWGETEAFF
V gene: TRBV7-2; D gene: .; clone size: .; J gene: TRBJ2-6; CDR3 DNA: TGTGCCAGCAGCTTTGACCCGAGGGGGGCCAACGTCCTGACTTTC; CDR3 protein: CASSFDPRGANVLTF
V gene: TRBV7-9; D gene: .; clone size: once; J gene: TRBJ2-7; CDR3 DNA: TGTGCCAGCAGCTTCCCCGTCTCCTACGAGCAGTACTTC; CDR3 protein: CASSFPVSYEQYF
V gene: TRBV6-1; D gene: .; clone size: .; J gene: TRBJ2-5; CDR3 DNA: TGTGCCAGCAGTGAGGGCCAGCGGAAAGAGACCCAGTACTTC; CDR3 protein: CASSEGQRKETQYF
V gene: TRBV18; D gene: .; clone size: .; J gene: TRBJ1-4; CDR3 DNA: TGTGCCAGCTCACCACCGAGTCGGGGGGTTGAAAAACTGTTTTTT; CDR3 protein: CASSPPSRGVEKLFF
V gene: TRBV29-1; D gene: TRBD1; clone size: .; J gene: TRBJ1-2; CDR3 DNA: TGCAGCGTTGGACAGGGAAGTAATGGCTACACCTTC; CDR3 protein: CSVGQGSNGYTF
V gene: TRBV30; D gene: TRBD2; clone size: .; J gene: TRBJ2-7; CDR3 DNA: TGTGCCTGGAGCCCTGCGCTAGCGGGAGTCTCCTACGAGCAGTACTTC; CDR3 protein: CAWSPALAGVSYEQYF
V gene: TRBV29-1; D gene: .; clone size: .; J gene: TRBJ2-1; CDR3 DNA: TGCAGCGTTTCACGGGACTACAATGAGCAGTTCTTC; CDR3 protein: CSVSRDYNEQFF
V gene: TRBV5-5; D gene: .; clone size: few; J gene: TRBJ2-5; CDR3 DNA: TGTGCCAGTTTCCAAAGGGGCCAAGAGACCCAGTACTTC; CDR3 protein: CASFQRGQETQYF
V gene: TRBV5-5; D gene: TRBD1; clone size: .; J gene: TRBJ1-2; CDR3 DNA: TGTGCCAGCAGCTTGGAGATGCGGCAGGGGGATGGCTACACCTTC; CDR3 protein: CASSLEMRQGDGYTF
V gene: TRBV7-2; D gene: .; clone size: .; J gene: TRBJ1-4; CDR3 DNA: TGTGCCAGCAGCCTTCAGGGTTCTGAAAAACTGTTTTTT; CDR3 protein: CASSLQGSEKLFF